A single sample gave rise to the 5 T cell receptor beta chains below, sequenced in a study of T cell changes during pregnancy in multiple sclerosis. Method: immunoSEQ multiplex PCR; TCRdb's copy keeps in-frame clones and lacks some. Among around 48,000 clones listed, about nine tenths were seen once. The source material was CD4+ T cells from peripheral blood mononuclear cells, sampled in the second trimester of pregnancy. All receptors come from a female donor with multiple sclerosis, enrolled in a pregnancy study.

The genes are TRBV2 and TRBJ1-4; 9 bases are shared with TRBD1. The CDR3 consists of 15 residues. From germline, CDR1 is SNHLY and CDR2 FYNNEI. The V and J ends lost 3 bases and 5 bases, in that order; junction bases with no gene match: 4. The CDR3 region has the DNA TGTGCCAGCAGTGAGGGGACAGGGAAAAATGAAAAACTGTTTTTT. Its protein product is CASSEGTGKNEKLFF.

V and J are TRBV25-1 and TRBJ1-1; 11 nucleotides align to TRBD1. The CDR3 runs 16 residues. CDR1 is MGHDK and CDR2 is SYGVNS in the germline V gene. V lost 7 bases, J lost 6 bases, and 13 bases stayed unmatched. CDR3 DNA: TGTGCCAGCACCAAGACCGGGACAGGGGGAAATGCTGAAGCTTTCTTT. Translated: CASTKTGTGGNAEAFF.

As concerns this clone: Without the conserved terminal phenylalanine or tryptophan, this CDR3 likely stems from a read error. The DNA is left out, because the CDR3 cannot be placed on it with certainty; the CDR3 is given as TCRdb lists it. This chain links TRBV9 with TRBJ2-3; TRBD1 is taken as the D call from the table, unchecked against the DNA. Germline CDR1 reads SGDLS; CDR2 reads YYNGEE. With termini counted, the CDR3 has 11 amino acids. CDR3 sequence reads: CASSVAPSTLH.

The chain carries TRBV5-1 and TRBJ2-7, with D possibly TRBD1 on 6 matching bases. Germline values: CDR1 SGHRS, CDR2 YFSETQ. The CDR3 length is 13 residues. V lost 3 bases, J lost 3 bases, and 10 bases lay in between. In DNA, the CDR3 is TGCGCCAGCAGCTCGGACAGCGACTACGAGCAGTACTTC. This gives the protein CASSSDSDYEQYF.

The chain joins TRBV5-6 to TRBJ1-4, with TRBD1 matching 8 bases. From germline, CDR1 is SGHDT and CDR2 YYEEEE. Germline trimming cut 4 bases from V and 11 bases from J; bases unmatched to any gene: 10. The CDR3 loop spans 14 amino acids. The chain's CDR3 is CASSALTGERKLFF. The DNA for the CDR3 is TGTGCCAGCAGCGCCTTGACAGGGGAGAGGAAACTGTTTTTT.